Here is one T cell receptor (beta chain) with its context. What it binds is unknown. The V gene lost 5 bases and the J gene lost 6 bases, with 15 bases spanning the gap. CDR1 and CDR2 from the germline V gene are SGHTA and FQGTGA. The CDR3 sequence is 14 residues long. It was with 60 Vbeta and 13 Jbeta primers that the PCR ran. Original processing notes: Later reanalysis found 75 million to 100 million unique TCR beta chains, 10 million to 12 million of them shared. Profiled with immunoSEQ multiplex PCR; TCRdb holds only in-frame clones, not every one. V, J and clone size were drawn from that table, and D and trimming were deduced from the DNA. The table has some 150,000 clones, 65% to 75% seen once. The data were taken from a study of cytomegalovirus exposure and HLA in healthy donors. In the study overall: In a previous analysis, about 100 million unique TCR beta sequences were found from about 179 million T cells. Just over 80% of roughly 430 genotyped donors fell in the Caucasian-associated ancestry cluster. Whole-study results and caveats: Some highly shared sequence variants likely arose as a pipeline artifact.

Sequenced material: PBMCs. This chain joins TRBV7-3 and TRBJ2-3, with D hard to call. The receptor's source is a human donor in good health. CDR3 nucleotide sequence: TGTGCCAGCAGCCCATCCTACTCCATTGATACGCAGTATTTT. Its translation is CASSPSYSIDTQYF.